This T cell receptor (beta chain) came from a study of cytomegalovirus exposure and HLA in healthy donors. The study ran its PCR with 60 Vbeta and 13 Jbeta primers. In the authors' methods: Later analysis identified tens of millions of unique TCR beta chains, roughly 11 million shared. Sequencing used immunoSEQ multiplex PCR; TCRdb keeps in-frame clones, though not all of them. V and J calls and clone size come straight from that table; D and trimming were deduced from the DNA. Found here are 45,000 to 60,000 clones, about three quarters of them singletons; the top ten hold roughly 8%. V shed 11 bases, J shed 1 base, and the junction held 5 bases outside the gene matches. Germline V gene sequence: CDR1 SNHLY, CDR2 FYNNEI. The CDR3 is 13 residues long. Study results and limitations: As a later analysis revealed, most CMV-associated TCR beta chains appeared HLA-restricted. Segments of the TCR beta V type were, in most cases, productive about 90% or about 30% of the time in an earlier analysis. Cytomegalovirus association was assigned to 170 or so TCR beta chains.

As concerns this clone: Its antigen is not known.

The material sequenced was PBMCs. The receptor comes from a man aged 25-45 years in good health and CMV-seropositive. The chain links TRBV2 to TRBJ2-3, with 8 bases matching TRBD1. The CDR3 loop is CARETGGTDTQYF. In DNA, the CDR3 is TGTGCCCGGGAGACAGGGGGCACAGATACGCAGTATTTT.